The 7 T cell receptor beta chains in this list originate from one sample, sequenced in a study of PD-1 blockade in classical Hodgkin lymphoma. Every patient had relapsed following autologous stem cell transplantation, and cohorts differed in brentuximab vedotin exposure. Assay used: immunoSEQ multiplex PCR; TCRdb lists only in-frame clones, some missing. The table shows 130,000 to 150,000 clones, with under 85% occurring only once. The sample in question was peripheral blood mononuclear cells (PBMCs), obtained before the second cycle of nivolumab. The receptors stem from a human donor with classical Hodgkin lymphoma.

The CDR3: CASSYAGQGSDYGYTF. DNA for the CDR3: TGTGCCAGCAGTTACGCCGGACAAGGTTCGGACTATGGCTACACCTTC. This chain links TRBV28 with TRBJ1-2; TRBD1 might be the D (5 bases). Germline V CDR1 and CDR2: MDHEN, SYDVKM. Trimming took 4 bases from V and 3 from J, leaving 18 bases between them. The CDR3 spans 16 residues.

Only a few counts were recorded for this clone. The chain carries TRBV2 and TRBJ2-7; no reliable D call. This CDR3 spans 12 amino acids. V lost 9 bases and J lost 1, with 10 bases in between. Germline assignment: CDR1 SNHLY and CDR2 FYNNEI. This CDR3 reads CASSGPSYEQYF. CDR3 DNA sequence: TGTGCCAGTTCCGGGCCTTCCTACGAGCAGTACTTC.

CDR3 loop: CASSWNTEAFF. As DNA, the CDR3 is TGTGCCAGCAGCTGGAACACTGAAGCTTTCTTT. The V call is TRBV6-6, the J call TRBJ1-1; D gene ambiguous. The CDR3 contains 11 residues. V lost 6 bases and J lost 1, with 3 bases in between. The germline V gene has CDR1 MNHNY and CDR2 SVGAGI (reference sequence).

This clone was observed a handful of times. This sequence joins TRBV10-1 and TRBJ2-3; TRBD1 or TRBD2 may be the D gene (7 bases each). Germline CDR1 and CDR2: WNHNN and SYGVQD (reference sequence). The CDR3 contains 15 residues. V was trimmed by 6 bases and J by 0 bases, leaving 13 bases between them. CDR3 DNA sequence: TGCGCCAGCAGGGGGGGGGACAGAAGCACAGATACGCAGTATTTT. Protein: CASRGGDRSTDTQYF.

This clone appeared once. The chain joins TRBV5-1 to TRBJ2-5; D ambiguous. The CDR3 is 13 amino acids. V was clipped by 1 base and J by 1 base, with 5 bases between them. CDR1 SGHRS and CDR2 YFSETQ come from the germline V gene. The CDR3 spells CASSLNTQETQYF. CDR3 coding DNA: TGCGCCAGCAGCTTGAACACCCAAGAGACCCAGTACTTC.

The table lists this clone with a count of one. J is TRBJ2-1 and V is TRBV19; 7 bases align to TRBD2. J lost 3 bases, V lost 5 bases, and 4 bases had no gene match. The CDR3 contains 14 residues. Germline assignment: CDR1 LNHDA and CDR2 SQIVND (reference sequence). Here the CDR3 DNA reads TGTGCCAGTAGTTGGGCGGGAGACTACAATGAGCAGTTCTTC. Residues: CASSWAGDYNEQFF.

This chain joins TRBV2 and TRBJ1-2; D is undetermined. The ends were cut back, 3 bases at V and 3 bases at J, with 8 bases in the middle. CDR3 size: 13 residues. Per the germline V gene, CDR1 is SNHLY and CDR2 is FYNNEI. The CDR3 region has the DNA TGTGCCAGCAGTGACCAGGAGGACTATGGCTACACCTTC. It is translated as CASSDQEDYGYTF.